This TCR beta chain was captured by sequencing in a study of PD-L1 blockade in urothelial cancer. Study-level results: Below-median pretreatment blood TCR clonality predicted better survival.

Note on this clone: The target antigen is unknown.

TCRdb keeps only in-frame clones here, not all; method: immunoSEQ multiplex PCR. There are about 76,000 clones in the sample; 91% occur only once, and 0.87% lies in the top ten. Regarding time point: peripheral blood 6 weeks after treatment start. Germline CDR1 and CDR2: LNHDA and SQIVND (reference sequence). This CDR3 spans 13 amino acids. The V end lost 9 bases, the J end lost 5 bases, and 13 bases lay between the germline ends. The gene calls are TRBV19 and TRBJ1-4; D remains ambiguous. The source material was PBMCs, sampled around atezolizumab (anti-PD-L1) treatment. This clonotype was sampled from a woman over 75 with urothelial cancer. Written as DNA, the CDR3 is TGTGCCAGCCAGTGGCGGAGGAATGAAAAACTGTTTTTT. This encodes CASQWRRNEKLFF.